These T cell receptor beta chains were read from a single sample in a study of cytomegalovirus exposure and HLA in healthy donors. Some clones are missing from TCRdb's copy, which holds only in-frame ones; the method was immunoSEQ multiplex PCR. The data contain 300,000 to 350,000 clones, 70% to 90% of them singletons. Source material: PBMCs. These TCRs come from a man aged 25-45 years in good health and CMV-seronegative. CDR3s leave out the opening cysteine and the closing phenylalanine or tryptophan.

v_gene: TRBV13
j_gene: TRBJ2-1
CDR3aa: ASSLGGDSPNYNEQF

v_gene: TRBV5-4
j_gene: TRBJ2-3
CDR3aa: ASSSRDRETDTQY

v_gene: TRBV27
j_gene: TRBJ2-2
CDR3aa: ASSLRGDTGELF

v_gene: TRBV11-2
j_gene: TRBJ2-5
CDR3aa: ASSPRRGGFFETQY

v_gene: TRBV5-4
j_gene: TRBJ2-7
CDR3aa: ASSLKSSYEQY

v_gene: TRBV4-1
j_gene: TRBJ1-5
CDR3aa: ASSQIAGTEHQPQH

v_gene: TRBV15
j_gene: TRBJ2-5
CDR3aa: ATSRASGGRETQY

v_gene: TRBV11-2
j_gene: TRBJ2-1
CDR3aa: ASSWGGGGFHNEQF

v_gene: TRBV9
j_gene: TRBJ2-3
CDR3aa: ASSSSGTSGLLDTQY

v_gene: TRBV6-5
j_gene: TRBJ2-7
CDR3aa: ASSYKGLSYEQY

v_gene: TRBV29-1
j_gene: TRBJ2-7
CDR3aa: SVEAGGWSDSYEQY

v_gene: TRBV6-6
j_gene: TRBJ2-1
CDR3aa: ASLLRGFDNEQF

v_gene: TRBV29-1
j_gene: TRBJ2-7
CDR3aa: SVVPFGGYEQY

v_gene: TRBV13
j_gene: TRBJ2-1
CDR3aa: ASSRTANSYNEQF

v_gene: TRBV4-1
j_gene: TRBJ1-6
CDR3aa: ASSQYRATNSPLH

v_gene: TRBV19
j_gene: TRBJ2-6
CDR3aa: ASRRQGTGANVLT

v_gene: TRBV7-2
j_gene: TRBJ2-3
CDR3aa: ASSLAGLSTDTQY

v_gene: TRBV7-9
j_gene: TRBJ2-1
CDR3aa: ASRGLSNEQF

v_gene: TRBV6-1
j_gene: TRBJ1-4
CDR3aa: ATGILEKLF

v_gene: TRBV7-2
j_gene: TRBJ2-1
CDR3aa: ASSSLAGGQGSEQF

v_gene: TRBV15
j_gene: TRBJ2-4
CDR3aa: ATSRGQGYGENIQY

v_gene: TRBV5-6
j_gene: TRBJ1-2
CDR3aa: ASSLDTGTGGYGYT

v_gene: TRBV27
j_gene: TRBJ2-1
CDR3aa: ASSLFQGLMYNEQF

v_gene: TRBV6-1
j_gene: TRBJ1-1
CDR3aa: ASSKPPDRGNAF

v_gene: TRBV10-3
j_gene: TRBJ2-3
CDR3aa: AISESGGAADTQY

v_gene: TRBV11-2
j_gene: TRBJ2-7
CDR3aa: ASSFATGPYEQY

v_gene: TRBV6-6
j_gene: TRBJ1-5
CDR3aa: ASRPARDTNQPQH

v_gene: TRBV27
j_gene: TRBJ2-5
CDR3aa: ASGLAGRETQY

v_gene: TRBV6-6
j_gene: TRBJ1-1
CDR3aa: ASTAPGLADTEAF

v_gene: TRBV1
j_gene: TRBJ2-7
CDR3aa: TRGSGTASYEQY

v_gene: TRBV7-9
j_gene: TRBJ1-4
CDR3aa: ASSLSGGFEKLF

v_gene: TRBV2
j_gene: TRBJ2-5
CDR3aa: ASKRGAQETQY

v_gene: TRBV6-5
j_gene: TRBJ1-5
CDR3aa: ASSQTGGGNQPQH